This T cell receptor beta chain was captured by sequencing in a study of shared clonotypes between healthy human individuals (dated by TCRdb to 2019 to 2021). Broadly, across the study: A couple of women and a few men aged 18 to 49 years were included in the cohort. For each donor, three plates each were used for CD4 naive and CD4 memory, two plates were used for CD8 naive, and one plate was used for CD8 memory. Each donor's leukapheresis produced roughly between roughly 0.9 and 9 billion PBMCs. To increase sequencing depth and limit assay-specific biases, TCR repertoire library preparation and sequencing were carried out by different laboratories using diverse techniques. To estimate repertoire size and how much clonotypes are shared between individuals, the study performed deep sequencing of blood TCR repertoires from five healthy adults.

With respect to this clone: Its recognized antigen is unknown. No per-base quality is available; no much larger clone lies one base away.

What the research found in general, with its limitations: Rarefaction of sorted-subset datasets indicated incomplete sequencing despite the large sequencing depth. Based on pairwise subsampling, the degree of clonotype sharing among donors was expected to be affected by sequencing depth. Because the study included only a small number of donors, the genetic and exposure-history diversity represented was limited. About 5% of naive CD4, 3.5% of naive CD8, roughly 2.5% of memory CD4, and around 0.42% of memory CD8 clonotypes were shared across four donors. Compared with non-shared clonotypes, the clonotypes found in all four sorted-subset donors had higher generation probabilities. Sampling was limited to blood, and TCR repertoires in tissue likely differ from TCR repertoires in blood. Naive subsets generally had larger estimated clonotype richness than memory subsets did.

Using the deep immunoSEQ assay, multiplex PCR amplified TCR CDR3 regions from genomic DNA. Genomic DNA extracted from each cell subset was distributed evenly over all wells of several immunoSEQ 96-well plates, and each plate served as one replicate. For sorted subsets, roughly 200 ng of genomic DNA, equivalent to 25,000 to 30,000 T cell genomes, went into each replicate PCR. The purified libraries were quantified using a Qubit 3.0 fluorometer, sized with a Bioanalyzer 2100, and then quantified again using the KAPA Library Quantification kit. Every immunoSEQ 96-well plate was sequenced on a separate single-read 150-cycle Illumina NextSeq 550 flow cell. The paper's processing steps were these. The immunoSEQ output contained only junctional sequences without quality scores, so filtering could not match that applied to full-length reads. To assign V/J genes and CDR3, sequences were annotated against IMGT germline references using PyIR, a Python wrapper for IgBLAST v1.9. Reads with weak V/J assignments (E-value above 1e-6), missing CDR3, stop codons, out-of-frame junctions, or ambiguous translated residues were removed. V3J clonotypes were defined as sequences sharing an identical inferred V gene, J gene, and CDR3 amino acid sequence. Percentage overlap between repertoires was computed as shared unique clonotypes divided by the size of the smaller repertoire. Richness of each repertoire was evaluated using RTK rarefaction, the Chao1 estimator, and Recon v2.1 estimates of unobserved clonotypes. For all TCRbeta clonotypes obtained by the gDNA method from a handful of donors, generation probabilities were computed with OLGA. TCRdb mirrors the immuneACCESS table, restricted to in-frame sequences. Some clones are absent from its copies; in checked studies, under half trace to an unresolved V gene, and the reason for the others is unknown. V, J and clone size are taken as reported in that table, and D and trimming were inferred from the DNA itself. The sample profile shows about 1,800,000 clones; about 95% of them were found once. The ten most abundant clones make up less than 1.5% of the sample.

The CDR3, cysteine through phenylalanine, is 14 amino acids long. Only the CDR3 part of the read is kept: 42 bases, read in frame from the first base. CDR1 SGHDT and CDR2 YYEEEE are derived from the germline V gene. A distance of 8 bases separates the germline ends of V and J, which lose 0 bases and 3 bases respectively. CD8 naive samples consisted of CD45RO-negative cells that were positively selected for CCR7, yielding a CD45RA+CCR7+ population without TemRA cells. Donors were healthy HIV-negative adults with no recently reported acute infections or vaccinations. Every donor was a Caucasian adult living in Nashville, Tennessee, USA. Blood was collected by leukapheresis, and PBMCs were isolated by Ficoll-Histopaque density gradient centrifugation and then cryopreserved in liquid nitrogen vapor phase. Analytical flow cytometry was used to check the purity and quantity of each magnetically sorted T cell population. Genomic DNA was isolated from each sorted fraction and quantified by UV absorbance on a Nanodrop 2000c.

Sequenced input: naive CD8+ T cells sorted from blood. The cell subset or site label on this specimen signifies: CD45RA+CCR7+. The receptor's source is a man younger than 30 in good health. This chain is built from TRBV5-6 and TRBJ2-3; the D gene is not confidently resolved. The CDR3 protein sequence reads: CASSLEGLTDTQYF. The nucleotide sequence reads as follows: TGTGCCAGCAGCTTGGAAGGCTTAACAGATACGCAGTATTTT. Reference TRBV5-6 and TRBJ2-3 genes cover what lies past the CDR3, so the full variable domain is DAGVTQSPTHLIKTRGQQVTLRCSPKSGHDTVSWYQQALGQGPQFIFQYYEEEERQRGNFPDRFSGHQFPNYSSELNVNALLLGDSALYLCASSLEGLTDTQYFGPGTRLTVL.